This T cell receptor beta chain was recorded in a study of T cell responses to AZD1222 COVID-19 vaccine. Sequencing was performed with immunoSEQ multiplex PCR; in TCRdb, only in-frame clones are kept and a portion is missing. The data show some 150,000 clones, roughly 93% seen once. CDR1 LNHDA and CDR2 SQIVND come from the germline V gene (reference sequence). V shed 7 bases, J shed 4 bases, and the junction held 9 bases outside the gene matches. The CDR3 totals 15 residues. The clonotype was recovered from an adult in good health. The J gene is TRBJ2-3, the V gene TRBV19; TRBD1 agrees at 9 bases. The specimen was peripheral blood, collected on day 0 of MenACWY control vaccination. DNA for the CDR3: TGTGCCAGTACCCCGGGACAGGGAGAGGCAGATACGCAGTATTTT. Amino acid sequence: CASTPGQGEADTQYF.